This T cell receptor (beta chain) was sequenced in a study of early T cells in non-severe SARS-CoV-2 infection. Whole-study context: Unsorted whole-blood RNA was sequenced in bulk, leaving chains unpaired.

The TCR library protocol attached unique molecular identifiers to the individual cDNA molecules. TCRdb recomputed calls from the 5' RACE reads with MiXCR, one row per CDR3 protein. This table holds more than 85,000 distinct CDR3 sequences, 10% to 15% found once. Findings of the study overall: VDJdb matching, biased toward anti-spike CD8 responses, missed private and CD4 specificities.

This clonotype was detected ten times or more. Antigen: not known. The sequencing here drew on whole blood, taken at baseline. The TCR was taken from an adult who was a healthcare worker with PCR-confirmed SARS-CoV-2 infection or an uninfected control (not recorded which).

CDR3: CASSFSGGGTDTQYF. The CDR3 DNA is TGTGCCAGCAGCTTTAGCGGGGGAGGCACAGATACGCAGTATTTT. The V and J genes are TRBV7-3 and TRBJ2-3; 9 nucleotides align to TRBD2. The V gene's germline CDR1 is SGHTA and CDR2 FQGTGA. This CDR3 is built from 15 residues. Germline trimming cut 3 bases from V and 1 base from J; bases unmatched to any gene: 2.